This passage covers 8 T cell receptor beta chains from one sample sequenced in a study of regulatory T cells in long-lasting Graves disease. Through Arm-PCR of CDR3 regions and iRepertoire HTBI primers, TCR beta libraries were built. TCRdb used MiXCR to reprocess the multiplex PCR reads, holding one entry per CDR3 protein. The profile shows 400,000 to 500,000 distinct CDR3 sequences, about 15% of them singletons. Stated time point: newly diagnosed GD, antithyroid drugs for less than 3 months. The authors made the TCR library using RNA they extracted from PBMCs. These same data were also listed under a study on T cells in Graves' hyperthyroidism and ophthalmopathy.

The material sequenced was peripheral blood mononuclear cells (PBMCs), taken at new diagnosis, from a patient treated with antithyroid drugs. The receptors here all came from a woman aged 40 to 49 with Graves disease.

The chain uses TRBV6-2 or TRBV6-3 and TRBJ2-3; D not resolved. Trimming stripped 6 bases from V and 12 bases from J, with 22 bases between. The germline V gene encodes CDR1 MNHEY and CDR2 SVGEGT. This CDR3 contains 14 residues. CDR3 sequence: CASSLMGEIVAQYF. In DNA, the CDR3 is TGTGCCAGCAGCCTAATGGGTGAAATAGTTGCACAGTATTTT.

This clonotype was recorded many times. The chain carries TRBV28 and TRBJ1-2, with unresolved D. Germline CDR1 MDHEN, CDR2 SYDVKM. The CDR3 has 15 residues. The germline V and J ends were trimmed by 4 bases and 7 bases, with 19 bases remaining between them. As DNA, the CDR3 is TGTGCCAGCAGTTCCATAAAAAGAAAGGGAGGTGGCTACACCTTC. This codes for CASSSIKRKGGGYTF.

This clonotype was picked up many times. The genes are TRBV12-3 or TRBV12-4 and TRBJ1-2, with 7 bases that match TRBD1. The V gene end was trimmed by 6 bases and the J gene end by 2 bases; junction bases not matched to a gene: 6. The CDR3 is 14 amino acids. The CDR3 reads CASRLKGANYGYTF. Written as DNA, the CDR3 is TGTGCCAGCAGGTTGAAGGGGGCGAACTATGGCTACACCTTC.

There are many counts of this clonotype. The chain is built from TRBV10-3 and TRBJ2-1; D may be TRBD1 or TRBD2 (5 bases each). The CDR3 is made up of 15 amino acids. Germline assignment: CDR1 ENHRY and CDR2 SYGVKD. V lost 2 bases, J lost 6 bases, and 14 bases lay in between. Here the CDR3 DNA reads TGTGCCATCAGTGAGACGGGGCTCTTACGCAATGAGCAGTTCTTC. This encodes CAISETGLLRNEQFF.

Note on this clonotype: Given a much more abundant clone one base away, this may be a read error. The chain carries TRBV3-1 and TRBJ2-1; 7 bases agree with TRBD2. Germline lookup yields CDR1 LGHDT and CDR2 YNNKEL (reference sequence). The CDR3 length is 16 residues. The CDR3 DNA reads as TGTACCAGCAGCCCGCCTTGGACTAGGCAGTACAATGAGCAGTTCTTC. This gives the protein CTSSPPWTRQYNEQFF.

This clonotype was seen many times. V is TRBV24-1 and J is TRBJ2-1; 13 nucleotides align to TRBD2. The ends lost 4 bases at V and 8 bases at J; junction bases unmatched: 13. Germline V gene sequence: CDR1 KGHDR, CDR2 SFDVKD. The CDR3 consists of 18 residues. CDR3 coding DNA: TGTGCCACCAGTGACCCCGGCCCCACTAGCGGGGGGGCGTATGAGCAGTTCTTC. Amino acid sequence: CATSDPGPTSGGAYEQFF.

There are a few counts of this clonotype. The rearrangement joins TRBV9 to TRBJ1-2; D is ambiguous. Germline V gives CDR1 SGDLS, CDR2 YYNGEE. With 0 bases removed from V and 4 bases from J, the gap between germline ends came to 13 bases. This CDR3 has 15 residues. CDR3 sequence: CASSVGEDPSYGYTF. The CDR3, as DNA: TGTGCCAGCAGCGTAGGAGAAGACCCCAGCTATGGCTACACCTTC.

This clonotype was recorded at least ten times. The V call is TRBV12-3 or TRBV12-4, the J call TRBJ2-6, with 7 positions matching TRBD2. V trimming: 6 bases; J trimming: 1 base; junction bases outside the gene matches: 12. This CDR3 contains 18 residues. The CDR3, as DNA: TGTGCCAGCAGCGGAAATTCGGGGAGGGGTTCTGGGGCCAACGTCCTGACTTTC. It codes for CASSGNSGRGSGANVLTF.